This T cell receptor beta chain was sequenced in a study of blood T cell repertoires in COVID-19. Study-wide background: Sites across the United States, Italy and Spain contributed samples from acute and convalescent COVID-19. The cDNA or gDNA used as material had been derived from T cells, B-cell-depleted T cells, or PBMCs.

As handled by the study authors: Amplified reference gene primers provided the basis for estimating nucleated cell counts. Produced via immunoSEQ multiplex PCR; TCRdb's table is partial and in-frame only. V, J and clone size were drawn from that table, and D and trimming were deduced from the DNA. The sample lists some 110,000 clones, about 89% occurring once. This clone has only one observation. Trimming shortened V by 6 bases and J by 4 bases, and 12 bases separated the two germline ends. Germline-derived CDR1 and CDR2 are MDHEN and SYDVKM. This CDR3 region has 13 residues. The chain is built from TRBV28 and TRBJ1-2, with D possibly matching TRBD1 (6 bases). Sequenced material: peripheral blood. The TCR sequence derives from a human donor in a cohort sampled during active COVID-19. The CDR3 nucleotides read TGTGCCAGCAGGGAGGACAGTTTCTATGGCTACACCTTC. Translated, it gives CASREDSFYGYTF.